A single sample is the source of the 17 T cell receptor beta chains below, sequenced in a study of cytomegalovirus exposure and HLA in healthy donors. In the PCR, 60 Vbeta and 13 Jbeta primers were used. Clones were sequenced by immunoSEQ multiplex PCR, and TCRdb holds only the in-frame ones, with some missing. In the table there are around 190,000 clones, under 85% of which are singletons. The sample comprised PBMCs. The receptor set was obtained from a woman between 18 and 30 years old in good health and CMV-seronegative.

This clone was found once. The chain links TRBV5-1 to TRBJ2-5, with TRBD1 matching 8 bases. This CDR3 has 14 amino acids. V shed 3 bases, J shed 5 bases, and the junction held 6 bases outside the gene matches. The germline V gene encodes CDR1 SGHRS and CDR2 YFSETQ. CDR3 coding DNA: TGCGCCAGCAGCTCCGGACAGGGAGAGGAGACCCAGTACTTC. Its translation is CASSSGQGEETQYF.

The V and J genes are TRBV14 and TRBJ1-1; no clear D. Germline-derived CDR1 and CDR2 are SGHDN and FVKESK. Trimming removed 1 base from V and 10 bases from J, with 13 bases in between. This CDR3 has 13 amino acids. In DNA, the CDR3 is TGTGCCAGCAGCCAAGCGGCCGGCGGGTTAGCTTTCTTT. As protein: CASSQAAGGLAFF.

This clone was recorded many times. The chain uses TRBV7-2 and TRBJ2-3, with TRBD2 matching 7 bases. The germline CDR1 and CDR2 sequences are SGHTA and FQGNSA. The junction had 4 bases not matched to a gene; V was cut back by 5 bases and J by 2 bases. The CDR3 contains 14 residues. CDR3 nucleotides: TGTGCCAGCAGCCGCACTAGCGCCACAGATACGCAGTATTTT. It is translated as CASSRTSATDTQYF.

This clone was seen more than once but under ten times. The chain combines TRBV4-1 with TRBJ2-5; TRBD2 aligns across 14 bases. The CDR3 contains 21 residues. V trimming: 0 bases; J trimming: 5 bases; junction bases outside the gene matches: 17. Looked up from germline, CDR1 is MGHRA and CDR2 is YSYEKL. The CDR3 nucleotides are TGCGCCAGCAGCCAAGATCCGGAGAAGACTAGCGGGAGGGCCATTGGGGAGACCCAGTACTTC. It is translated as CASSQDPEKTSGRAIGETQYF.

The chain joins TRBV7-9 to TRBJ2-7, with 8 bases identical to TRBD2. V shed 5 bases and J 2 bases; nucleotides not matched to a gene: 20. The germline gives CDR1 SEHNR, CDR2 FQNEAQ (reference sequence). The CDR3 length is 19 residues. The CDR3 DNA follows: TGTGCCAGCAGCACTACTGGGGGCGGGGCGGGGGGATCCCCCTACGAGCAGTACTTC. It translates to CASSTTGGGAGGSPYEQYF.

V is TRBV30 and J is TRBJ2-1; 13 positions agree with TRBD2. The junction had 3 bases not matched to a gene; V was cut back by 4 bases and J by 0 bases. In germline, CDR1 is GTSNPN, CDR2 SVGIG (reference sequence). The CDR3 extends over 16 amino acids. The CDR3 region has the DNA TGTGCCTGGACGGGACTAGCGGGACCCTCCTACAATGAGCAGTTCTTC. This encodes CAWTGLAGPSYNEQFF.

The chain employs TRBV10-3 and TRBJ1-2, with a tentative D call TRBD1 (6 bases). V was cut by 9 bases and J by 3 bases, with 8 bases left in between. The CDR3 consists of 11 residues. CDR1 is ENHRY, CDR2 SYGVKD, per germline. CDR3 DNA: TGTGCCATTTCAGGGGACTATGGCTACACCTTC. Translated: CAISGDYGYTF.

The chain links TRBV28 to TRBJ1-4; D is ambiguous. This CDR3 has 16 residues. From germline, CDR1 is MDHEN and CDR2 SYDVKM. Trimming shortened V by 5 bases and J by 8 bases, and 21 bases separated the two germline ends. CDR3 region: CASSPETLLPGEKLFF. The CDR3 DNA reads TGTGCCAGCAGTCCCGAAACTCTCCTCCCGGGGGAAAAACTGTTTTTT.

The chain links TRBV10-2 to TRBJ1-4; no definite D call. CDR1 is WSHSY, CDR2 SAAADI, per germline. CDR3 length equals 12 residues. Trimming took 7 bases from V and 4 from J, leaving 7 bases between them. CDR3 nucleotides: TGCGCCAGCACACAGAGTAATGAAAAACTGTTTTTT. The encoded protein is CASTQSNEKLFF.

This CDR3 reads CASSYSWTGSGNTIYF. Written as DNA, the CDR3 is TGTGCCAGCAGTTACTCCTGGACAGGGTCTGGAAACACCATATATTTT. The genes are TRBV6-6 and TRBJ1-3, with 8 bases fitting TRBD1. Trimming took 0 bases from V and 1 from J; bases not matched to a gene: 2. The CDR3 totals 16 residues. Germline lookup yields CDR1 MNHNY and CDR2 SVGAGI (reference sequence).

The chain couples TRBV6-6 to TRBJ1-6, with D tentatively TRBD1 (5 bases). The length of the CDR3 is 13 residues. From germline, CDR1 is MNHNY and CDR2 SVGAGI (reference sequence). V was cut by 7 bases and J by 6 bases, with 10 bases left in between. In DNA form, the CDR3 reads TGTGCCAGCATGGCAGGGATTAATTCACCCCTCCACTTT. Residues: CASMAGINSPLHF.

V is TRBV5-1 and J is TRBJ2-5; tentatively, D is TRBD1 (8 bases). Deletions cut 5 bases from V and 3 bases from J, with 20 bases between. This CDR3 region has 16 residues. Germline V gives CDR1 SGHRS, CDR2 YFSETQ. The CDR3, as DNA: TGCGCCAGCAGTGCAAGAACAGGGGGGGGAGAAGAGACCCAGTACTTC. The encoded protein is CASSARTGGGEETQYF.

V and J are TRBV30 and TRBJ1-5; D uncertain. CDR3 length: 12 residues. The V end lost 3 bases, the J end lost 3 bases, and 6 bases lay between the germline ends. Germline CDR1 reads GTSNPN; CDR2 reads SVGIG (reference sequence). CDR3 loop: CAWSPSNQPQHF. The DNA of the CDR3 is TGTGCCTGGAGCCCGTCCAATCAGCCCCAGCATTTT.

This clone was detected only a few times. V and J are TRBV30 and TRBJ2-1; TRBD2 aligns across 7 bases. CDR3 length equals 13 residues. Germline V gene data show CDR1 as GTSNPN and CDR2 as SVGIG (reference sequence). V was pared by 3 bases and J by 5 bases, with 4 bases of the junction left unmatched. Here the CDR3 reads CAWSGLDHNEQFF. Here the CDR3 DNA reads TGTGCCTGGAGCGGACTAGACCACAATGAGCAGTTCTTC.

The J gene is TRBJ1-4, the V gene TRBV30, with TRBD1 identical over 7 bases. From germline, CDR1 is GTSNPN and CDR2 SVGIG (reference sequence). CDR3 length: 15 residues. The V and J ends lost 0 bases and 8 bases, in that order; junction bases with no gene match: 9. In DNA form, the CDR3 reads TGTGCCTGGAGTGTACAGGGGACGGCCGGCGAAAAACTGTTTTTT. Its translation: CAWSVQGTAGEKLFF.

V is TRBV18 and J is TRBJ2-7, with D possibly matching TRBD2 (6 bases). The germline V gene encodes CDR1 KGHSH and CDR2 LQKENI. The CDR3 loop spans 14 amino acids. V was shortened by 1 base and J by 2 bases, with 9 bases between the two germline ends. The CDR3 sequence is CASSPRGDPYEQYF. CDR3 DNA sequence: TGTGCCAGCTCACCACGGGGGGATCCCTACGAGCAGTACTTC.

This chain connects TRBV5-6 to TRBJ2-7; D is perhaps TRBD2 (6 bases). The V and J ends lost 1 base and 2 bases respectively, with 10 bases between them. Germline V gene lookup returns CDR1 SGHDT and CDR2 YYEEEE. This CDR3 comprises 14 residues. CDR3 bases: TGTGCCAGCAGCTTGCAGGGACTTACCTACGAGCAGTACTTC. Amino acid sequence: CASSLQGLTYEQYF.